This T cell receptor beta chain emerged from a study of OX40 agonist ivuxolimab in advanced cancers. Sequencing used immunoSEQ multiplex PCR; TCRdb keeps in-frame clones, though not all of them. Of tens of thousands of clones in the sample, around 90% were seen once. The specimen was CD4+ or CD8+ T cells sorted from blood, collected in a trial of the OX40 agonist ivuxolimab. This TCR came from an adult with an advanced solid tumor such as melanoma, head and neck, liver or kidney cancer.

CDR3 coding DNA: TGTGCCAGCAGCGTAGGTACAGGGAGCATGAACACTGAAGCTTTCTTT. Protein sequence: CASSVGTGSMNTEAFF. The chain joins TRBV9 to TRBJ1-1; D might be TRBD1 (6 bases). Trimming left V 0 bases short and J 0 bases short, with 12 bases between. Looked up from germline, CDR1 is SGDLS and CDR2 is YYNGEE. CDR3 length: 16 amino acids. Drawing the rest from reference TRBV9 and TRBJ1-1, the complete variable domain is DSGVTQTPKHLITATGQRVTLRCSPRSGDLSVYWYQQSLDQGLQFLIQYYNGEERAKGNILERFSAQQFPDLHSELNLSSLELGDSALYFCASSVGTGSMNTEAFFGQGTRLTVV.